The clone carrying this TCR beta chain was found once. The record originates from a study of blood T cell repertoires in COVID-19. Study-level background: Samples came from the United States, Italy and Spain, spanning acute and convalescent COVID-19.

Germline values: CDR1 WNHNN, CDR2 SYGVQD (reference sequence). The CDR3 length is 16 residues. With V trimmed by 4 bases and J by 3 bases, 6 bases remained unmatched. Original analysis: Reference gene primer amplification yielded estimated nucleated cell counts. Assay: immunoSEQ multiplex PCR; the TCRdb copy retains only in-frame clones and omits some. V and J calls and clone size are those listed in that table; D and trimming were worked out from the DNA. The sample records roughly 230,000 clones, 65% to 85% being singletons. The V gene is TRBV10-1, the J gene TRBJ2-1; 10 bases line up with TRBD2. The receptor's source is a man in his fifties or sixties with active or convalescent COVID-19. Sequenced: peripheral blood. For the CDR3, the DNA is TGCGCCAGCAGTGTGGCTAGCGGGGGAGACTACAATGAGCAGTTCTTC. Residues: CASSVASGGDYNEQFF.